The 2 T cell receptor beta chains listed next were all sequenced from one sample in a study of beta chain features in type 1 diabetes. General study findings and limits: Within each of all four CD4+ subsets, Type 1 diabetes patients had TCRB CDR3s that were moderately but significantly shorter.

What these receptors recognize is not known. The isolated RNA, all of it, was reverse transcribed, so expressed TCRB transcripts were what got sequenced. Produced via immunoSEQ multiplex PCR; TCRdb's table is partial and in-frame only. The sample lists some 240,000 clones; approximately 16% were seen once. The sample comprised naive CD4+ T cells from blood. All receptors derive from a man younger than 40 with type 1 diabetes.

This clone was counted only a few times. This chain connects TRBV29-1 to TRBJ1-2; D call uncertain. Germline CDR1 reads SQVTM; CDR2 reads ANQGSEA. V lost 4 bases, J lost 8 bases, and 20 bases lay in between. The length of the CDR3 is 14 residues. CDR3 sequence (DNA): TGCAGCGTTGTGGGCAGTTTGGCCTATGGAGGCTACACCTTC. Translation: CSVVGSLAYGGYTF.

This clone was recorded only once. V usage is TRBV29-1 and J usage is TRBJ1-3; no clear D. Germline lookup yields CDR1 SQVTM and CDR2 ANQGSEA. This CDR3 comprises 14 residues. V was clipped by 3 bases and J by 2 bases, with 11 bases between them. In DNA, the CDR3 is TGCAGCGTTGAGGGTGACGGTACTGGAAACACCATATATTTT. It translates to CSVEGDGTGNTIYF.